Below are 30 T cell receptor beta chains sequenced from a single sample in a study of T cell responses to AZD1222 COVID-19 vaccine. Assay: immunoSEQ multiplex PCR; the TCRdb copy retains only in-frame clones and omits some. This table holds 150,000 or so clones, approximately 90% found once. Sequences were derived from peripheral blood, sampled on day 0 of AZD1222 vaccination. The source is an adult in good health.

V usage is TRBV5-1 and J usage is TRBJ2-5; TRBD2 matches 7 bases. The CDR3 consists of 16 residues. Germline V gives CDR1 SGHRS, CDR2 YFSETQ. The V segment lost 0 bases and the J segment 5 bases; nucleotides outside the gene matches: 10. The CDR3 is CASSLVGLAVGETQYF. Written as DNA, the CDR3 is TGCGCCAGCAGCTTGGTTGGGCTAGCGGTGGGGGAGACCCAGTACTTC.

The chain couples TRBV4-3 to TRBJ1-6; tentatively, D is TRBD1 (5 bases). The germline V gene encodes CDR1 LGHNA and CDR2 YSLEER. Trimming stripped 4 bases from V and 9 bases from J, with 13 bases between. CDR3 length: 14 residues. The CDR3 loop is CASSPGLPISPLHF. The CDR3 DNA sequence: TGCGCCAGCAGCCCGGGACTGCCCATTTCACCCCTCCACTTT.

In nucleotides, the CDR3 is TGCGCCAGCAGCCAGGCCACTACCAGCTCCTACAATGAGCAGTTCTTC. Encoded protein: CASSQATTSSYNEQFF. This chain links TRBV4-1 with TRBJ2-1, with D unclear. The CDR3 contains 16 residues. Germline-derived CDR1 and CDR2 are MGHRA and YSYEKL. Between the trimmed V and J ends, which lost 3 bases and 0 bases, there was a span of 12 bases.

In this sample, this clone turned up once. The rearrangement joins TRBV27 to TRBJ1-1; a possible D gene is TRBD1 (5 bases). V was clipped by 6 bases and J by 4 bases, with 9 bases between them. Germline assignment: CDR1 MNHEY and CDR2 SMNVEV (reference sequence). The CDR3 runs 12 residues. The CDR3 DNA follows: TGTGCCAGCAGCCCCGGGGGCACTGAAGCTTTCTTT. It is translated as CASSPGGTEAFF.

The V gene is TRBV7-9, the J gene TRBJ1-2; 7 bases agree with TRBD1. The V segment lost 7 bases and the J segment 4 bases; nucleotides outside the gene matches: 9. The germline gives CDR1 SEHNR, CDR2 FQNEAQ (reference sequence). The CDR3 spans 14 residues. Written as DNA, the CDR3 is TGTGCCAGCATCTTCTCGGGACAGAGCTATGGCTACACCTTC. Amino acids: CASIFSGQSYGYTF.

J is TRBJ1-1 and V is TRBV19; D not resolved. CDR3 length equals 13 residues. CDR1 is LNHDA, CDR2 SQIVND, per germline (reference sequence). Trimming took 6 bases from V and 3 from J, leaving 11 bases between them. The CDR3 DNA reads TGTGCCAGTAGGCCGCACCAGGACACTGAAGCTTTCTTT. It specifies CASRPHQDTEAFF.

This rearrangement joins TRBV5-1 to TRBJ2-7, with D perhaps matching TRBD2 (6 bases). Trimming removed 4 bases from V and 7 bases from J, with 21 bases in between. The germline gives CDR1 SGHRS, CDR2 YFSETQ. The CDR3 has 15 residues. The DNA for the CDR3 is TGCGCCAGCAGCCCGGGGGTCGGCAACCTGGGGGAGCAGTACTTC. It yields the protein CASSPGVGNLGEQYF.

This clone was seen a single time. The chain carries TRBV4-3 and TRBJ1-4; no reliable D call. CDR1 is LGHNA, CDR2 YSLEER, per germline. Trimming removed 4 bases at V and 0 bases at J, with 9 bases between. This CDR3 is 15 amino acids long. For the CDR3, the DNA is TGCGCCAGCAGCCGCAGCTTGACAACTAATGAAAAACTGTTTTTT. Its protein product is CASSRSLTTNEKLFF.

This chain connects TRBV7-9 to TRBJ1-3; a possible D gene is TRBD1 (6 bases). The V gene's germline CDR1 is SEHNR and CDR2 FQNEAQ (reference sequence). The CDR3 extends over 16 amino acids. The ends were cut back, 2 bases at V and 8 bases at J, with 19 bases in the middle. The CDR3: CASSLPTGSGAHTIYF. CDR3 nucleotides: TGTGCCAGCAGCTTACCCACAGGGAGTGGGGCCCACACCATATATTTT. The complete variable domain, with remaining parts taken from reference TRBV7-9 and TRBJ1-3, reads DTGVSQNPRHKITKRGQNVTFRCDPISEHNRLYWYRQTLGQGPEFLTYFQNEAQLEKSRLLSDRFSAERPKGSFSTLEIQRTEQGDSAMYLCASSLPTGSGAHTIYFGEGSWLTVV.

This rearrangement joins TRBV5-1 to TRBJ2-5; TRBD1 or TRBD2 may be the D gene (5 bases each). Deletions cut 3 bases from V and 5 bases from J, with 17 bases between. This CDR3 is built from 15 residues. Germline V gene lookup returns CDR1 SGHRS and CDR2 YFSETQ. CDR3 nucleotide sequence: TGCGCCAGCAGCTCCCTCCAGGGACCAAGGGAGACCCAGTACTTC. Protein product: CASSSLQGPRETQYF.

The rearrangement joins TRBV20-1 to TRBJ2-7; D might be TRBD1 or TRBD2, each matching 5 bases. V lost 7 bases to trimming and J lost 4 bases, with 11 bases between them. CDR1 and CDR2 from the germline V gene are DFQATT and SNEGSKA (reference sequence). The CDR3 runs to 11 residues. CDR3 DNA sequence: TGCAGTGGGATGGGGGAGTACGAGCAGTACTTC. It codes for CSGMGEYEQYF.

This clone has just one count. The CDR3 protein is CASSLGTEKLFF. The DNA for the CDR3 is TGTGCCAGCAGCCTAGGGACCGAAAAACTGTTTTTT. The chain carries TRBV3-1 (or the pseudogene TRBV3-2) and TRBJ1-4; perhaps TRBD1 as D (5 bases). The germline CDR1 and CDR2 sequences are LGHDT and YNNKEL (reference sequence). This CDR3 is 12 amino acids long. Trimming removed 4 bases at V and 8 bases at J, with 8 bases between.

The rearrangement uses TRBV10-3 and TRBJ1-5; D possibly corresponds to TRBD1 (5 bases). Germline CDR1 reads ENHRY; CDR2 reads SYGVKD. The CDR3 contains 15 residues. Trimming stripped 0 bases from V and 3 bases from J, with 9 bases between. The CDR3 coding sequence is TGTGCCATCAGTGAGTCGGGGCCGGACAATCAGCCCCAGCATTTT. Protein: CAISESGPDNQPQHF.

This chain connects TRBV15 to TRBJ1-1, with D maybe TRBD1 (6 bases). The CDR3 has 15 amino acids. V was pared by 1 base and J by 0 bases, with 9 bases between. The germline V gene encodes CDR1 LNHNV and CDR2 YYDKDF (reference sequence). The CDR3 region is CATSRGTAMNTEAFF. The CDR3 DNA is TGTGCCACCAGCAGAGGGACAGCTATGAACACTGAAGCTTTCTTT.

The chain uses TRBV6-5 and TRBJ2-2; 7 bases fit TRBD1. The trim removed 6 bases at V and 1 base at J, leaving 2 bases unmatched. CDR1 and CDR2 from the germline V gene are MNHEY and SVGAGI. The CDR3 runs to 14 residues. The CDR3 region is CASSRTGNTGELFF. The CDR3 coding sequence is TGTGCCAGCAGCAGGACAGGGAACACCGGGGAGCTGTTTTTT.

The chain joins TRBV6-6 to TRBJ1-2; 8 bases are a match to TRBD1. Trimming cost V 8 bases and J 5 bases; bases outside gene matches: 4. CDR1 is MNHNY and CDR2 is SVGAGI in the germline V gene (reference sequence). The CDR3 sequence is 12 residues long. The CDR3 DNA is TGTGCCAGCGCGGACAGGGTGTATGGCTACACCTTC. This encodes CASADRVYGYTF.

This clone was observed once. The CDR3 DNA is TGTGCCAGCAGCCAAGTCGGACTAGCGGGGGGGCCAGGAGAGACCCAGTACTTC. Translated: CASSQVGLAGGPGETQYF. V is TRBV4-2 and J is TRBJ2-5, with TRBD2 matching 15 bases. Per the germline V gene, CDR1 is LGHNA and CDR2 is YNFKEQ. Unmatched junction bases numbered 7, after V lost 1 base and J lost 4 bases. This CDR3 has 18 residues.

This sequence joins TRBV12-5 and TRBJ2-5; D is possibly TRBD2 (7 bases). V gave up 7 bases and J gave up 7 bases, with 25 bases separating them. CDR1 is LGHNT and CDR2 is FRNRAP in the germline V gene. The CDR3 contains 16 residues. The chain's CDR3 is CASAFGGGGRSGTQYF. The CDR3 DNA follows: TGTGCTAGTGCCTTCGGTGGCGGGGGCCGGTCAGGGACCCAGTACTTC.

This clone came up once. The CDR3: CASSYLDGPYEQYF. CDR3 nucleotides: TGCGCCAGCAGCTACCTAGATGGACCCTACGAGCAGTACTTC. This chain links TRBV5-1 with TRBJ2-7; unclear D gene. Germline values: CDR1 SGHRS, CDR2 YFSETQ. The CDR3 length is 14 residues. The V end lost 3 bases, the J end lost 2 bases, and 12 bases lay between the germline ends.

As regards this clone: Likely a read error: the CDR3 ends without its conserved phenylalanine or tryptophan. The DNA is omitted, as the CDR3 cannot be located on it reliably, and the CDR3 follows TCRdb's listing. The gene calls are TRBV7-2 and TRBJ1-1; the DNA was not compared with TRBD1, the D call given in the table. Germline V gives CDR1 SGHTA, CDR2 FQGNSA. The CDR3 is made up of 8 amino acids, end residues included. The CDR3 region is CASRCRGG.

This chain uses TRBV20-1 with TRBJ1-2, with D perhaps TRBD1 (5 bases). CDR3 length: 14 amino acids. CDR1 and CDR2 from the germline V gene are DFQATT and SNEGSKA (reference sequence). V lost 6 bases and J lost 4, with 18 bases in between. The CDR3 DNA is TGCAGTGCCAGTGCCCCGCCAGGGCCCTATGGCTACACCTTC. Amino acids: CSASAPPGPYGYTF.

The DNA of the CDR3 is TGTGCCAGCAGCCGGCTTGGGACAGGGGGATATGGCTACACCTTC. It specifies CASSRLGTGGYGYTF. The chain links TRBV27 to TRBJ1-2, with TRBD1 matching over 11 bases. The CDR3 has 15 amino acids. V was pared by 6 bases and J by 5 bases, with 8 bases of the junction left unmatched. Looked up from germline, CDR1 is MNHEY and CDR2 is SMNVEV (reference sequence).

The gene calls are TRBV5-1 and TRBJ2-3, with D perhaps assigned TRBD1 or TRBD2 (5 bases each). The V gene lost 4 bases and the J gene lost 4 bases, with 13 bases spanning the gap. The CDR3 contains 14 residues. Germline loops: CDR1 SGHRS, CDR2 YFSETQ. CDR3 residues: CASSLAVGADTQYF. For the CDR3, the DNA is TGCGCCAGCAGCCTGGCTGTGGGGGCAGATACGCAGTATTTT.

The genes are TRBV4-1 and TRBJ2-1, with a tentative D call TRBD1 (6 bases). CDR1 is MGHRA, CDR2 YSYEKL, per germline. The V and J ends lost 1 base and 5 bases respectively, with 18 bases between them. The CDR3 contains 17 residues. For the CDR3, the DNA is TGCGCCAGCAGCCAAGGGGGTGCCAGGGGCCTCAACAATGAGCAGTTCTTC. Its protein is CASSQGGARGLNNEQFF.

This clone was seen only a few times. J is TRBJ1-6 and V is TRBV6-1, with 7 bases fitting TRBD1. V dropped 3 bases and J dropped 10; count of bases not matched to a gene: 6. The CDR3 covers 14 residues. CDR1 is MNHNS and CDR2 is SASEGT in the germline V gene. The CDR3 region is CASSDGTARSPLHF. The CDR3 coding sequence is TGTGCCAGCAGTGACGGGACAGCCCGATCACCCCTCCACTTT.

Of note for this clone: Other DNA sequences in this sample translate to the same CDR3. The rearrangement links TRBV6-1 to TRBJ1-5; D gene uncertain. Deletions cut 1 base from V and 0 bases from J, with 1 base between. The CDR3 runs 13 residues. Looked up from germline, CDR1 is MNHNS and CDR2 is SASEGT. CDR3 in amino acids: CASSEVSNQPQHF. In nucleotides, the CDR3 is TGTGCCAGCAGTGAAGTTAGCAATCAGCCCCAGCATTTT.

The chain carries TRBV6-2 or TRBV6-3 and TRBJ2-2; 8 nucleotides align to TRBD2. CDR3 length: 17 amino acids. J lost 1 base, V lost 2 bases, and 6 bases had no gene match. Germline CDR1 MNHEY, CDR2 SVGEGT. CDR3 DNA: TGTGCCAGCAGTTACCCCGCGGGGGGCAGGAACACCGGGGAGCTGTTTTTT. Its protein product is CASSYPAGGRNTGELFF.

The rearrangement links TRBV6-4 to TRBJ2-7, with a tentative D call TRBD1 (6 bases). The length of the CDR3 is 14 residues. The germline V and J ends were trimmed by 3 bases and 2 bases, with 11 bases remaining between them. The V gene's germline CDR1 is MRHNA and CDR2 SNTAGT. The CDR3 nucleotides are TGTGCCAGCAGTGAGTCCAGGGGTCCCTACGAGCAGTACTTC. This encodes CASSESRGPYEQYF.

The chain is built from TRBV6-2 or TRBV6-3 and TRBJ2-7; D possibly corresponds to TRBD1 (5 bases). V dropped 2 bases and J dropped 6 bases, with 14 bases sitting between them. Germline loops: CDR1 MNHEY, CDR2 SVGEGT. This CDR3 is built from 14 residues. The CDR3, as DNA: TGTGCCAGCAGTTACGGGGCGACAGTAGGCGAGCAGTACTTC. Translating gives CASSYGATVGEQYF.

The V call is TRBV19, the J call TRBJ1-3, with D unclear. This CDR3 spans 12 amino acids. V lost 10 bases and J lost 2, with 9 bases in between. The germline gives CDR1 LNHDA, CDR2 SQIVND (reference sequence). Here the CDR3 reads CAIRDPGNTIYF. The CDR3 DNA sequence: TGTGCCATTCGGGATCCTGGAAACACCATATATTTT. Using reference TRBV19 and TRBJ1-3 for the parts outside the CDR3, the full variable domain is DGGITQSPKYLFRKEGQNVTLSCEQNLNHDAMYWYRQDPGQGLRLIYYSQIVNDFQKGDIAEGYSVSREKKESFPLTVTSAQKNPTAFYLCAIRDPGNTIYFGEGSWLTVV.